What follows is one TCR beta chain and its context. The antigen remains undetermined. The sample is drawn from a study of T-cell memory formation after mild COVID-19. Study summary: The two donors had largely donor-specific TCR clusters.

Germline lookup yields CDR1 SGHRS and CDR2 YFSETQ. The CDR3 has 15 residues. J lost 8 bases, V lost 3 bases, and 13 bases had no gene match. Using constant-segment primers, 5'RACE produced TCR alpha and TCR beta cDNA libraries carrying sample barcodes and UMIs. TCRdb called the 5' RACE reads again in MiXCR, with one record for every CDR3 protein. The table has 300,000 to 350,000 distinct CDR3 sequences, approximately 15% seen once. General study results and limits: Pre-infection memory already had some responding clones, implying cross-reactive memory joined. Mostly located in CM and EM were contracting CD4+ clones, with contracting CD8+ clones located in EMRA.

The receptor's source is a man younger than 35 who had mild COVID-19 (a few samples of this study predate the infection). Cell type and time point are not known. The sample comprised PBMCs or a T cell subset sorted from them (not recorded which). This chain connects TRBV5-1 to TRBJ1-2, with 7 bases identical to TRBD1. The CDR3 nucleotides read TGCGCCAGCAGCTGGGGGACCGGGACAGTGGGCGGCTACACCTTC. Its translation is CASSWGTGTVGGYTF. The full variable domain, completed using reference TRBV5-1 and TRBJ1-2, is KAGVTQTPRYLIKTRGQQVTLSCSPISGHRSVSWYQQTPGQGLQFLFEYFSETQRNKGNFPGRFSGRQFSNSRSEMNVSTLELGDSALYLCASSWGTGTVGGYTFGSGTRLTVV.